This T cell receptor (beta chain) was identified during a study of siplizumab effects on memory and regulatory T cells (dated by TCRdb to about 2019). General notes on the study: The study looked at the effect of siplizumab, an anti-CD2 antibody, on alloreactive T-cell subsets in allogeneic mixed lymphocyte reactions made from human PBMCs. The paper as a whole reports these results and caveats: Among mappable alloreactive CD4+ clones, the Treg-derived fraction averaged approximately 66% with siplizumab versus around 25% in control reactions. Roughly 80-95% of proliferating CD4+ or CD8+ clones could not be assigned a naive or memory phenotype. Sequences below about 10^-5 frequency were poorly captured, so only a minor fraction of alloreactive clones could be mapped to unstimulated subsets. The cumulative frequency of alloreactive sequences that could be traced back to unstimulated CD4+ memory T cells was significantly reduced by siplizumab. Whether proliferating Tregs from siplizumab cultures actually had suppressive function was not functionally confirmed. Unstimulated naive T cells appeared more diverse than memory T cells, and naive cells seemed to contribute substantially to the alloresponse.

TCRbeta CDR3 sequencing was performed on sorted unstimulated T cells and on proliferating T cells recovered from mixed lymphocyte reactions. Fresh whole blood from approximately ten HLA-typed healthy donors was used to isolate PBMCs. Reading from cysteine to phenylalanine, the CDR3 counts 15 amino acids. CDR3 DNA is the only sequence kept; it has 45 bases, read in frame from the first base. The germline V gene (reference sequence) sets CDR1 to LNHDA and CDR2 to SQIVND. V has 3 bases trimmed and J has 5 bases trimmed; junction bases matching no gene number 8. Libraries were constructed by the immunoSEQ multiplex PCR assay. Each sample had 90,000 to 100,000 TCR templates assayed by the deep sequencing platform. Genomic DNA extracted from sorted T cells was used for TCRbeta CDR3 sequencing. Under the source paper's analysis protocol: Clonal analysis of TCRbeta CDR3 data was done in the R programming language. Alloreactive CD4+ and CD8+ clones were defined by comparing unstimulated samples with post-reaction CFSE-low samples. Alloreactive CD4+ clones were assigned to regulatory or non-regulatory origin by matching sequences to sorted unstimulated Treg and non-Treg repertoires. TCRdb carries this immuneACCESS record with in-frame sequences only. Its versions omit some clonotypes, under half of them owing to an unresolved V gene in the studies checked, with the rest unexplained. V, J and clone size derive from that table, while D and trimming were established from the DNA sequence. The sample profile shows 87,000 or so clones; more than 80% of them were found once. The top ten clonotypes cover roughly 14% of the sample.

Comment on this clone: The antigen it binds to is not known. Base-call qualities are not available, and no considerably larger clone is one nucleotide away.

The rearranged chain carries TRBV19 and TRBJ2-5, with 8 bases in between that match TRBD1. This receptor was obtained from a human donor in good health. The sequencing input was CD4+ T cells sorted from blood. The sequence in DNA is TGTGCCAGTAGTATCGGACGGGACAGGTGGGAGACCCAGTACTTC. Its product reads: CASSIGRDRWETQYF.